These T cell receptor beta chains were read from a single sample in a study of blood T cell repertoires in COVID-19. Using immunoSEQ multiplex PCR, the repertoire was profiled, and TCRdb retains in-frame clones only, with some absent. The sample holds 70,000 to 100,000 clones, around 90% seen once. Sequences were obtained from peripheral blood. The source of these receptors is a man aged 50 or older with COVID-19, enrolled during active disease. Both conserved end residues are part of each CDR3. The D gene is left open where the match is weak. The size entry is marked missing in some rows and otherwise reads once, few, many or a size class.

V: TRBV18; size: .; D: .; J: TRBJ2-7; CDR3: CASSPKAGGYEQYF; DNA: TGTGCCAGCTCACCAAAAGCGGGTGGCTACGAGCAGTACTTC
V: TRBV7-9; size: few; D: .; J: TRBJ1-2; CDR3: CASSSSLLDRRSGYTF; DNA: TGTGCCAGCAGCTCTTCCCTCCTGGACAGAAGAAGTGGCTACACCTTC
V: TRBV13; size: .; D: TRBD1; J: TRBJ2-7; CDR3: CASSLDATGVYEQYF; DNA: TGTGCCAGCAGCTTAGACGCGACAGGGGTCTACGAGCAGTACTTC
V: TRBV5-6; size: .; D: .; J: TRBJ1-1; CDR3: CASSLPGVGEAFF; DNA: TGTGCCAGCAGCTTGCCCGGGGTTGGTGAAGCTTTCTTT
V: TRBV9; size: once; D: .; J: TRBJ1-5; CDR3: CASSVGGQNQPQHF; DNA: TGTGCCAGCAGCGTAGGAGGCCAGAATCAGCCCCAGCATTTT
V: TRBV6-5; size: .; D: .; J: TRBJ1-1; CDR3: CASSSRQNTEAFF; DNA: TGTGCCAGCAGTTCCAGACAGAACACTGAAGCTTTCTTT
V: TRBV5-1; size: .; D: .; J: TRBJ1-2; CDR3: CASSLALSQGYGYTF; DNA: TGCGCCAGCAGCTTGGCCCTCTCTCAGGGCTATGGCTACACCTTC
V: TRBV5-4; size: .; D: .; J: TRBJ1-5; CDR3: CASSLAGLNQPQHF; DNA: TGTGCCAGCAGCTTGGCAGGGCTCAATCAGCCCCAGCATTTT
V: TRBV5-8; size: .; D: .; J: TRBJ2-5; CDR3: CASSLSRETQYF; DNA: TGTGCCAGCAGCTTGAGCCGGGAGACCCAGTACTTC
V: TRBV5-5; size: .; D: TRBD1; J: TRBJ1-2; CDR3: CASSVTGFNYGYTF; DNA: TGTGCCAGCAGCGTGACAGGGTTTAACTATGGCTACACCTTC
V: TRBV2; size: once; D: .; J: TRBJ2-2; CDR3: CASSLQPGAGELFF; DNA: TGTGCCAGCAGTCTACAGCCAGGGGCCGGGGAGCTGTTTTTT
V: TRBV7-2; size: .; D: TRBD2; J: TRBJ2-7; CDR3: CASSLPTSGAYEQYF; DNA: TGTGCCAGCAGCTTACCGACTAGCGGGGCCTACGAGCAGTACTTC
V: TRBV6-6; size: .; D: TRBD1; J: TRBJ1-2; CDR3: CASSRRDSANYGYTF; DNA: TGTGCCAGCAGCCGCCGGGACAGTGCTAACTATGGCTACACCTTC
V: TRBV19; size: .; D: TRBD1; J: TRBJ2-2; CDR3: CASTNAGGSGELFF; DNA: TGTGCCAGTACTAATGCAGGGGGCAGCGGGGAGCTGTTTTTT
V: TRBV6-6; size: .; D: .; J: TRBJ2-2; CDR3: CASRPGVAGELFF; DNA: TGTGCCAGCAGGCCAGGGGTCGCCGGGGAGCTGTTTTTT
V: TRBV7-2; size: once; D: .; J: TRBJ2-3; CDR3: CASSLHSPSTDTQYF; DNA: TGTGCCAGCAGCTTACACAGTCCCAGCACAGATACGCAGTATTTT
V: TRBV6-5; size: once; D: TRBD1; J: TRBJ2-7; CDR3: CASRTGIYEQYF; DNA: TGTGCCAGCAGGACAGGGATTTACGAGCAGTACTTC